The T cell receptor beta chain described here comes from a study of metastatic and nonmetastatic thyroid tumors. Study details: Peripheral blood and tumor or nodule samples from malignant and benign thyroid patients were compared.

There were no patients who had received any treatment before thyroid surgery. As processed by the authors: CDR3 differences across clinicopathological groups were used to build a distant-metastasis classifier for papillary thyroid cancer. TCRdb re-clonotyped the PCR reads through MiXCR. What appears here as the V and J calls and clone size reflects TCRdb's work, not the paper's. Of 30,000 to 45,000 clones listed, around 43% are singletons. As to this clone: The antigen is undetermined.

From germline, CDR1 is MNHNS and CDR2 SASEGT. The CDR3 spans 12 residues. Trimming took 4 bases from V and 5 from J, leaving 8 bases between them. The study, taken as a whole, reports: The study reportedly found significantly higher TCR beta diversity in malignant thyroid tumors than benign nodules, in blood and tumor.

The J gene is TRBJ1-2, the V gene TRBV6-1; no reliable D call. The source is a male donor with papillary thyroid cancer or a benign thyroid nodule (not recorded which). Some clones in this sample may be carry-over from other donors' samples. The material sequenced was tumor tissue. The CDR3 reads CASSGAVYGYTF. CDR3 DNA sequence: TGTGCCAGCAGTGGAGCGGTATATGGCTACACCTTC.